Listed below are T cell receptor beta chains from one sample, sequenced in a study of blood T cell repertoires in COVID-19. This table comes from immunoSEQ multiplex PCR, and its TCRdb copy is limited to in-frame clones, with some not included. The table includes about 150,000 clones, approximately 90% detected once. Sequenced sample: peripheral blood. Every receptor here comes from a man between 50 and 59 years old with acute or convalescent COVID-19. CDR3s include the opening cysteine and the closing phenylalanine or tryptophan. The order of the fields is clone size, J gene, V gene, D gene, CDR3 DNA, CDR3 protein. The D gene is left open where the match is weak. Rows give clone size only sometimes, using once, few, many, or a class for an expanded clone.

NA	TRBJ1-5	TRBV28	NA	TGTGCCAGCAGTGCCGGACAAGGAACTAACCAGCCCCAGCATTTT	CASSAGQGTNQPQHF
NA	TRBJ1-2	TRBV6-5	NA	TGTGCCAGCAGTTCCCGGGACTCCAGCTACACCTTC	CASSSRDSSYTF
NA	TRBJ2-7	TRBV5-1	NA	TGCGCCAGCAGCTTGGGGAGCTCCTACGAGCAGTACTTC	CASSLGSSYEQYF
NA	TRBJ2-3	TRBV6-5	NA	TGTGCCAGCAGTTACTCCGATCAGGGTGGAGATACGCAGTATTTT	CASSYSDQGGDTQYF
NA	TRBJ1-1	TRBV18	NA	TGTGCCAGCTCACCAGAGTTTAACACTGAAGCTTTCTTT	CASSPEFNTEAFF
NA	TRBJ2-1	TRBV28	NA	TGTGCCAGCAGTTCTCCGGGGGGCATACGAAATGAGCAGTTCTTC	CASSSPGGIRNEQFF
NA	TRBJ1-5	TRBV18	NA	TGTGCCAGCTCACCAGGGACTTTTAATAGCAATCAGCCCCAGCATTTT	CASSPGTFNSNQPQHF
NA	TRBJ2-3	TRBV5-1	TRBD2	TGCGCCAGCAGCTTGGCTGGCGGGGGGGCAGATACGCAGTATTTT	CASSLAGGGADTQYF
few	TRBJ2-2	TRBV5-1	NA	TGCGCCAGCAGCTCGGGACAGAACACCGGGGAGCTGTTTTTT	CASSSGQNTGELFF
NA	TRBJ2-2	TRBV9	NA	TGTGCCAGCAGCGTAGCAGGGTACACCACCGGGGAGCTGTTTTTT	CASSVAGYTTGELFF
once	TRBJ2-6	TRBV30	NA	TGTGCCTGGAGTGCCCAATCATACACGTCTGGGGCCAACGTCCTGACTTTC	CAWSAQSYTSGANVLTF
NA	TRBJ2-5	TRBV7-2	TRBD2	TGTGCCAGCAGCCCGGGACTAGAAGAGACCCAGTACTTC	CASSPGLEETQYF
NA	TRBJ1-3	TRBV5-1	NA	TGCGCCAGCAGCTTGGTGAGCCCCGGAAACACCATATATTTT	CASSLVSPGNTIYF
few	TRBJ2-2	TRBV9	TRBD1	TGTGCCAGCAGCGTACCCGTCGACAGGGGTGACACCGGGGAGCTGTTTTTT	CASSVPVDRGDTGELFF
NA	TRBJ1-1	TRBV19	TRBD1	TGTGCCAGTAGTTTCGGGACAGAAGGCGAAGCTTTCTTT	CASSFGTEGEAFF
NA	TRBJ2-5	TRBV7-9	TRBD2	TGTGCCAGCAGCTCCGGACTAGAGAAGACCCAGTACTTC	CASSSGLEKTQYF